This T cell receptor (beta chain) was recorded in a study of neoadjuvant anti-PD-1 for oral cavity cancer. Study information: Patients without progression received a fourth nivolumab dose around day 43, then surgical resection on days 50-56. Study-wide results and limits: PBMC Gini-index clonality exceeded responders' in non-responders post-nivolumab.

Time point given: after neoadjuvant nivolumab, at surgical resection. The assay was immunoSEQ multiplex PCR, and TCRdb's table has in-frame clones only and misses some. The sample yields approximately 14,000 clones, around 79% seen once. As concerns this clone: Its antigen is undetermined.

Per germline, CDR1 GTSNPN and CDR2 SVGIG (reference sequence). CDR3 length: 12 residues. V lost 3 bases and J 4 bases, leaving 7 bases between the germline ends. The TCR was taken from a person between 40 and 85 years old with oral cavity squamous cell carcinoma. This rearrangement joins TRBV30 to TRBJ1-3; a weak D match, TRBD1 (5 bases). The sample here was PBMCs, taken after nivolumab (anti-PD-1) treatment. The CDR3: CAWSRGGNTIYF. For the CDR3, the DNA is TGTGCCTGGAGCCGGGGGGGAAACACCATATATTTT.